The text below deals with one TCR beta chain. A clone one base away is much larger, so this may be a read error. The data were taken from a study of post-analysis software for immune sequencing data. Prepared TCR beta cDNA libraries contained unique molecular identifiers. TCRdb re-called the PCR reads through MiXCR, storing one row per CDR3 protein. The sample carries roughly 600,000 distinct CDR3 sequences, roughly two fifths recorded once. The source of this sequence is a girl between 5 and 17 years old with multiple sclerosis. Input material: blood.

DNA of the CDR3: TGCAGCGTTGAAACCGTCGATGAGCAGTTCTTC. Translation gives CSVETVDEQFF. V and J are TRBV29-1 and TRBJ2-1; D remains ambiguous. The CDR3 is made up of 11 amino acids. Germline V gives CDR1 SQVTM, CDR2 ANQGSEA. The ends were cut back, 2 bases at V and 8 bases at J, with 7 bases in the middle.